The present entry profiles one T cell receptor beta chain with its context. This clone was observed a handful of times. The clone's antigen remains unknown. Base qualities are not provided; no much larger clone lies one nucleotide away. Within the sample, other DNA sequences also encode this same CDR3. Libraries were built with the immunoSEQ multiplex PCR assay. Turning to the authors' computational methods: To diagnose cytomegalovirus status from the catalog of TCR beta chain sequences, a statistical classification framework was built. TCRdb stores this immuneACCESS table with in-frame sequences only. Part of the clones is absent; in the studies checked, under half of the shortfall reflects unresolved V genes, and no reason is known for the rest. V and J calls and clone size are those listed in that table; D and trimming were worked out from the DNA. The sample yields 110,000 to 150,000 clones; 94% were counted once. Of the sample, less than 2% falls within the top ten clones.

The CDR3 holds 14 amino acids from the cysteine to the phenylalanine. The entry retains the CDR3 DNA only, 42 bases that are in frame from base 1. V gives up 3 bases and J gives up 2 bases, and the segment between their germline ends measures 11 bases. Taken from the germline V gene, the CDR1 and CDR2 loops are KGHSH and LQKENI. The donors were included in the validation cohort of some 110 subjects, a group kept apart from the approximately 700-subject first cohort. The sample comes from a study of cytomegalovirus exposure and HLA in healthy donors (dated by TCRdb to 2016 to 2017). For context, the study as a whole: According to a later analysis, one platform produced both the roughly 120 validation repertoires and the 730 or so repertoires of the first cohort. To predict cytomegalovirus infection status, the study brought together high-throughput TCR immunosequencing, statistical association of individual TCRs with disease status, and machine learning. The study aimed to test whether cataloging public T cell receptors could reveal signatures of past pathogen exposure. Along with the roughly 710-subject first cohort, a separate validation cohort of over 90 different subjects was used. Points the paper makes about the study in general: All 120 or so repertoires were used to score co-occurrence in the validation cohort in a later analysis, because that analysis had no HLA typing for the cohort. The study gave a list of more than 150 TCR beta chains associated with cytomegalovirus. The classifier was reported to diagnose cytomegalovirus status with high specificity and sensitivity in both the original cohort and the validation cohort. It was suggested by the authors that the approach could potentially be generalized to other disease states and immunological phenotypes. While some public TCRs were present in many individuals, most TCR sequences turned up only very rarely across donors. Three of the identified cytomegalovirus-associated TCR beta chains were confirmed in vitro to be specific for cytomegalovirus antigens. In a later analysis, TCRs clustered in the first cohort were found to also tend to co-occur in the roughly 110 validation repertoires, with approximately 95% of cluster scores above 0.

Rearrangement joined TRBV18 to TRBJ2-7; possibly the D gene is TRBD2, per 6 matching bases. Sequencing input: PBMCs. This sequence was found in a man aged 18 to 30 in good health and CMV-seropositive. The CDR3 has the sequence CASSPRRGPYEQYF. The nucleotide sequence reads TGTGCCAGCTCACCCAGGCGGGGACCCTACGAGCAGTACTTC. When the CDR3 is completed using the reference TRBV18 and TRBJ2-7 genes on either side, the full variable domain is NAGVMQNPRHLVRRRGQEARLRCSPMKGHSHVYWYRQLPEEGLKFMVYLQKENIIDESGMPKERFSAEFPKEGPSILRIQQVVRGDSAAYFCASSPRRGPYEQYFGPGTRLTVT.